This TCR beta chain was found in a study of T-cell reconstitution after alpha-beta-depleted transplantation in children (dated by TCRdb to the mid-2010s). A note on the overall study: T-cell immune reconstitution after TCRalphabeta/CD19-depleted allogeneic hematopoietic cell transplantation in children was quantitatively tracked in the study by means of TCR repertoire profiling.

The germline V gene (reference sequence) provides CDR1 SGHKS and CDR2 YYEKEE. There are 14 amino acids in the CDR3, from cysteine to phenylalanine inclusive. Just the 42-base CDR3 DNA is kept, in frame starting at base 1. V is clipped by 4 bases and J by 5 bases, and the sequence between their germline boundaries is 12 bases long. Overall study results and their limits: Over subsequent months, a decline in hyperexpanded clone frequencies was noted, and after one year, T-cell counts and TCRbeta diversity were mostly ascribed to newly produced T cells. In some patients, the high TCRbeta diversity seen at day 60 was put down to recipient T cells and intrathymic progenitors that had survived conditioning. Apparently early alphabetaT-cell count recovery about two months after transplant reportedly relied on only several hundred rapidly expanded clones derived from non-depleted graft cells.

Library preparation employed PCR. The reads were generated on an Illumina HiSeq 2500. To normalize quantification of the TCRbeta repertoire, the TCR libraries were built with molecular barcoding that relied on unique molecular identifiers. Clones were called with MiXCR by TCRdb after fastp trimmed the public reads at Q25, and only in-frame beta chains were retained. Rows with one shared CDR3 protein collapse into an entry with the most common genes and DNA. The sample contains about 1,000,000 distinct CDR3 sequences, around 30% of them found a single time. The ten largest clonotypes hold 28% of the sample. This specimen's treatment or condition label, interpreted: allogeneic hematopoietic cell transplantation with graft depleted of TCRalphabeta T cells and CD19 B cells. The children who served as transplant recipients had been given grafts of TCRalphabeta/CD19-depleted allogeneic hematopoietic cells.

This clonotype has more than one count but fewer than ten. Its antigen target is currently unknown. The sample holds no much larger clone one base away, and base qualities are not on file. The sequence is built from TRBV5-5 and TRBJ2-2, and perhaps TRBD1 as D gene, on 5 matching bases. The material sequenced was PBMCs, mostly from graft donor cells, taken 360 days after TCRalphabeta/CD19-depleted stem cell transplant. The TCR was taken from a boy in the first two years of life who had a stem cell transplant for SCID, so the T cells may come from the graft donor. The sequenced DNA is TGTGCCAGCAGCGCCAGACAGATGACCGGGGAGCTGTTTTTT. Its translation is CASSARQMTGELFF.